This T cell receptor (beta chain) was documented in a study of T cell responses to AZD1222 COVID-19 vaccine (TCRdb year 2021). Study-level background: A total of roughly 240 trial participants underwent TCR sequencing, of whom 207 received two doses of AZD1222 and about 25 received two doses of the MenACWY control vaccine. Enrollment into the trials was organized by age into subgroups of 18-55, 56-69 and 70-plus years, and those subgroups contained roughly 140, 27 and 60 TCR-sequenced participants, respectively.

The research as a whole found: Nearly half of unique spike-specific TCRs reportedly recognized epitopes outside regions mutated in the B.1.351 and B.1.1.7 variants. Conclusions about previously exposed vaccinees are limited because only five to seven AZD1222 recipients were SARS-CoV-2 seropositive at baseline. The whole spike protein was spanned by vaccine-associated CD4 TCRs, and dominant responses were seen in regions 160-218 and 743-854. Spike-specific TCR breadth and depth rose significantly after two AZD1222 doses compared with day 0 and with MenACWY recipients. Because no day 14 peak-response samples were available, the repertoires could be characterized only after the peak T cell response. The 56-69-year group was small, and its depth increase did not reach significance, likely because of low power. Most participants were white British and females outnumbered males, and the authors suggested that clonal diversity may have been underestimated.

The CDR3 regions of human TCRbeta chains were analyzed by immunosequencing. The paper's processing steps were these. Repertoire TCRs were matched against a reference library of SARS-CoV-2-specific TCRs generated with the MIRA antigen-specificity platform. Breadth was defined as the fraction of unique TCRs that were SARS-CoV-2-associated. Depth was defined as the fraction of total T cells that were SARS-CoV-2-associated. Using the MIRA data, each spike-specific TCR was assigned both to the spike region to which the TCR was reactive and to a CD4 or CD8 class. Log10-transformed breadth and depth values were compared by one-way ANOVA with Sidak's multiple comparisons tests. TCRdb's version of the immuneACCESS table is confined to in-frame rearrangements and falls short of the full clone set. An unresolved V gene accounts for under half of the shortfall where checked; the remainder is of unknown origin. D and trimming come from the DNA, and the V and J calls and clone size come from that table. The sample table shows 150,000 to 200,000 clones, and 80% to 95% are seen once. The ten largest clones add up to 0.95% to 1.1% of the sample.

The sample's time point label is to be understood as: about 28 days (+/-7) after the second vaccine dose. AZD1222 recipients given second doses at about 4 weeks or at about 12 weeks were pooled, since spike-specific TCR depth and breadth were not found to differ between the two schedules. Vaccinee samples were obtained from the UK trials COV001 and COV002, which included a single-blind randomized controlled phase 2/3 trial of AZD1222 (ChAdOx1 nCoV-19) in healthy adults. Trial participant PBMC samples were collected at day 0 and day 28 after the second dose for TCRbeta chain sequencing. Of note for this clone: This clone's antigen is unknown. One base away there is no much larger clone; base qualities are not given.

The CDR3 holds 14 amino acids from the cysteine to the phenylalanine. Left in the record is the CDR3 DNA by itself, 42 bases read in frame from the first base. For CDR1 and CDR2, the germline V gene lists KGHDR and SFDVKD. For this chain, trimming is 5 bases at the V end and 10 bases at the J end, and the number of junction bases without a gene match is 6. Recombination linked TRBV24-1 to TRBJ2-1, and TRBD1 aligns with 11 junction nucleotides. The source material was peripheral blood, sampled 28 days after the second AZD1222 dose. The origin of this receptor is an adult who received the AZD1222 COVID-19 vaccine. CDR3 reads: CATSAGQGVFEQFF. The DNA sequence follows: TGTGCCACCAGTGCGGGACAGGGGGTCTTCGAGCAGTTCTTC.